This T cell receptor beta chain was sequenced in a study of T cells expressing NK-cell markers. In the study overall: Cells sorted as CD3+CD56+NKG2C+, CD3+CD56+NKG2C- and CD3+CD56-NKG2C+ T cells supplied the TCR beta repertoires.

Study-level findings and limits: It is unclear if expanded NKG2C-expressing clones target HCMV antigens. The leading position in the CD3+CD56-NKG2C+ fraction of a handful of donors also went to these clonotypes.

With regard to this clonotype: What it binds is unknown.

TCRdb re-called the 5' RACE reads and catalogs CDR3 proteins one per entry, DNA excluded. Its listing shows over 200,000 distinct CDR3 sequences. The CDR3 sequence is 12 residues long. The germline V gene has CDR1 DFQATT and CDR2 SNEGSKA (reference sequence). Specimen: blood T cells: a sorted CD56 or NKG2C T cell subset, CD4+ or CD8+ T cells, or bulk PBMC T cells (not recorded which). The chain carries TRBV20-1 and TRBJ2-5; the TCRdb call, TRBD2, lacks DNA for checking. This sequence originates from a man aged 18 to 35 in good health. CDR3 protein: CSATGGGETQYF.